The clone carrying this T cell receptor beta chain was detected a few times. Its antigen is not known. This entry is derived from a study of molecular identifiers for immune sequencing clone quantification. Study conclusions and caveats: Highly expanded clones may be undercounted when identical TCR molecules share barcodes.

A CD8+CD4-CCR7+CD45RA+ phenotype served as the sorting definition for naive CD8 T cells. The authors built bulk TCR libraries by previously described methods with listed TCR primers. In TCRdb, the PCR reads were re-called with MiXCR into one record per CDR3 protein. The sample includes roughly 300,000 distinct CDR3 sequences, roughly 23% of them seen just once. Germline assignment: CDR1 SNHLY and CDR2 FYNNEI. V lost 2 bases and J 2 bases, leaving 4 bases between the germline ends. The CDR3 spans 13 residues. V usage is TRBV2 and J usage is TRBJ1-3; D call uncertain. This receptor was identified in a human donor in good health. Some libraries in this study had Jurkat cell RNA spiked in. Sequencing was done on a sample of naive CD8+ T cells from blood, with Jurkat cell RNA spiked in. Subset meaning: FACS-sorted CD8+CD4-CCR7+CD45RA+ naive T cells. The DNA of the CDR3 is TGTGCCAGCAGTGAAACAGCTGGAAACACCATATATTTT. Its translation is CASSETAGNTIYF.